This TCR beta chain was captured in a study of monozygotic twins with inflammatory bowel disease. Looked up from germline, CDR1 is KGHSH and CDR2 is LQKENI. This CDR3 has 12 amino acids. TCRdb re-called the 5' RACE reads and gives one entry per CDR3 protein, without DNA. The table lists approximately 300,000 distinct CDR3 sequences. The material sequenced was blood. V is TRBV18 and J is TRBJ2-5. This receptor was identified in a human donor with ulcerative colitis or Crohn's disease, or a healthy co-twin of an affected twin (not recorded which). The CDR3 reads CASSPQRETQYF.